The source of this T cell receptor (beta chain) is a study of PD-L1 blockade in urothelial cancer (dated by TCRdb to about 2017). With regard to the full study: All patients started therapy around 2014 and received atezolizumab 1,200 mg intravenously every 3 weeks. Whole exome sequencing and RNA sequencing of pretreatment tumors were performed alongside TCR sequencing in the same patients. Around 30 patients had pretreatment blood TCR-seq, about 24 had at least one posttreatment blood collection, and about 24 had tumor TCR-seq. Fewer than ten patients achieved durable clinical benefit and 20 did not. Somatic, immune and clinical correlates of response to PD-L1 blockade with atezolizumab in urothelial cancer were the focus of an exploratory multi-omic analysis. TCR sequencing covered pretreatment tumor samples and matched, serially collected peripheral blood taken before and after atezolizumab treatment. Blood samples were analyzed at 3 weeks after treatment start (second dose) and at 6 weeks after treatment start. Blood samples gave a median of about 140,000 T cells and approximately 80,000 unique TCRs, with a median clonality of approximately 0.08. About 85% of the roughly 29 patients were males with bladder-origin urothelial cancer, and 18 of 29 reported a prior smoking history. Durable clinical benefit was defined as a progression-free survival longer than 6 months, and TCR features were additionally tested against progression-free survival and overall survival. An ECOG performance status of 0 or 1 was recorded for the patients, and 0 to 3 prior chemotherapy regimens had been received by the patients. General conclusions and limits of the study: Because the sample size was small (n of about 30) and many exploratory analyses were performed, the results are intended to be hypothesis-generating. Improved progression-free and overall survival was found to be associated with pretreatment peripheral blood TCR clonality below the median. At 3 weeks after the start of treatment, tumor-associated TCR clones in peripheral blood had expanded more in patients with durable benefit (n ≈ 20, p = 0.022).

Synthetic TCR analog templates were spiked into each PCR so that absolute template abundance could be estimated from read counts. Using the immunoSEQ assay, TCRbeta CDR3 regions were amplified from genomic DNA with bias-controlled V and J gene primers. Sequencing of rearranged TCRbeta segments was performed at approximately 20X coverage. The study's own analysis went as follows. Clustering was used to correct sequencing errors, and CDR3s were annotated against IMGT to assign V, D and J genes. Downstream analyses used only productive TCRbeta rearrangements, leaving out any out-of-frame or stop-codon sequences. To compute clonality, Shannon entropy was normalized by the log of the number of unique productive sequences and then subtracted from one. Clones differing between time points or between blood and tumor were identified using Fisher's exact test with Benjamini-Hochberg correction, with an adjusted p below 0.01 applied as the threshold. TCRdb carries this immuneACCESS record with in-frame sequences only. Its versions omit some clonotypes, under half of them owing to an unresolved V gene in the studies checked, with the rest unexplained. V, J and clone size were drawn from that table, and D and trimming were deduced from the DNA. The sample table lists over 65,000 clones, around 80% of them with a count of one. The top ten hold about 4.5% of the sample.

This clone has a single count. This receptor's antigen is unknown. Per-base quality was not reported, and no clone a single base away is much larger than it. Counted from cysteine to phenylalanine, this CDR3 has 17 amino acids. The retained sequence is limited to the CDR3, 51 bases, with the frame set at the first base. The germline V gene (reference sequence) gives CDR1 as LNHDA and CDR2 as SQIVND. Trimmed from V: 6 bases; trimmed from J: 2 bases; junction bases lacking a gene match: 9. A cohort of approximately 30 patients with locally advanced or metastatic urothelial carcinoma, treated at Memorial Sloan Kettering on a trial protocol, was included. Peripheral blood mononuclear cells were collected pretreatment and during treatment, with between 1 and 8 total time points obtained per patient. The Qiagen DNeasy Blood extraction kit was used to purify genomic DNA from total PBMCs and tumor samples. PBMCs were collected pretreatment and during treatment, and were isolated and stored as previously described.

The chain employs TRBV19 and TRBJ2-2, and 10 junction bases match TRBD2. The TCR comes from a man between 65 and 85 years old with urothelial cancer. This sample comprised PBMCs, obtained around atezolizumab (anti-PD-L1) treatment. The DNA sequence is as follows: TGTGCCAGTAGGAATTCCGGACTAGCGGAAAACACCGGGGAGCTGTTTTTT. Its coded protein is CASRNSGLAENTGELFF.